The table lists the clone carrying this T cell receptor (beta chain) with a few counts. This sample is part of a study of T-cell memory formation after mild COVID-19. TCRdb reanalysed the 5' RACE reads using MiXCR and keeps one entry per CDR3 protein. This table holds 150,000 or so distinct CDR3 sequences, 13% to 15% found once. Per the germline V gene, CDR1 is SGHRS and CDR2 is YFSETQ. V gave up 1 base and J gave up 0 bases, with 7 bases separating them. The length of the CDR3 is 15 residues. The sample comprised PBMCs or a T cell subset sorted from them (not recorded which). The receptor was isolated from an adult woman who had mild COVID-19 (a few samples of this study predate the infection). Cell type and time point are not known. The J gene is TRBJ1-4, the V gene TRBV5-1; the D gene is possibly TRBD1 (5 bases). The DNA of the CDR3 is TGCGCCAGCAGCTTGCTGGGACCAACTAATGAAAAACTGTTTTTT. Residues: CASSLLGPTNEKLFF. Full variable domain (outside the CDR3, taken from reference TRBV5-1 and TRBJ1-4): KAGVTQTPRYLIKTRGQQVTLSCSPISGHRSVSWYQQTPGQGLQFLFEYFSETQRNKGNFPGRFSGRQFSNSRSEMNVSTLELGDSALYLCASSLLGPTNEKLFFGSGTQLSVL.